The 28 T cell receptor beta chains below all came from one sample that was sequenced in a study of cytomegalovirus exposure and HLA in healthy donors. 13 Jbeta primers and 60 Vbeta primers were used for the PCR. Produced via immunoSEQ multiplex PCR; TCRdb's table is partial and in-frame only. The sample carries about 110,000 clones, around 81% recorded once. Sequences were obtained from PBMCs. These receptors all stem from a woman aged 30 to 39 in good health and CMV-seronegative.

The genes are TRBV19 and TRBJ2-3, with TRBD2 matching over 9 bases. In germline, CDR1 is LNHDA, CDR2 SQIVND (reference sequence). This CDR3 is 15 amino acids long. V trimming: 6 bases; J trimming: 13 bases; junction bases outside the gene matches: 17. CDR3 loop: CASSQGGGRAGEKYF. The CDR3 DNA follows: TGTGCCAGTAGCCAAGGCGGCGGGAGGGCGGGGGAGAAGTATTTT.

This sequence joins TRBV27 and TRBJ1-5, with TRBD1 identical over 7 bases. The germline CDR1 and CDR2 sequences are MNHEY and SMNVEV (reference sequence). J lost 4 bases, V lost 0 bases, and 3 bases had no gene match. CDR3 length equals 15 residues. The CDR3 region has the DNA TGTGCCAGCAGTTTATCGGGGACAGTAAATCAGCCCCAGCATTTT. Protein: CASSLSGTVNQPQHF.

This clone has only a few counts. The genes are TRBV4-3 and TRBJ2-7, with a tentative D call TRBD1 (5 bases). This CDR3 is built from 14 residues. Per germline, CDR1 LGHNA and CDR2 YSLEER. The V and J ends lost 2 bases and 4 bases respectively, with 12 bases between them. The chain's CDR3 is CASSQHRAGYEQYF. The DNA of the CDR3 is TGCGCCAGCAGCCAACATCGCGCAGGGTACGAGCAGTACTTC.

This sequence joins TRBV11-3 and TRBJ1-2; unclear D gene. Trimming removed 6 bases at V and 5 bases at J, with 13 bases between. CDR3 length: 13 amino acids. CDR1 and CDR2 (germline): SGHNT, YENEEA. CDR3 coding DNA: TGTGCCAGCAGTCTTACGGGCGGGTATGGCTACACCTTC. This encodes CASSLTGGYGYTF.

The gene calls are TRBV11-2 and TRBJ2-3; unclear D gene. The V gene lost 7 bases and the J gene lost 5 bases, with 13 bases spanning the gap. The CDR3 totals 13 residues. The germline V gene has CDR1 SGHAT and CDR2 FQNNGV. The CDR3 DNA follows: TGTGCCAGCAACGAGAATTATGGAGATACGCAGTATTTT. Protein sequence: CASNENYGDTQYF.

The chain links TRBV7-9 to TRBJ2-3; 16 bases line up with TRBD2. The germline V gene encodes CDR1 SEHNR and CDR2 FQNEAQ (reference sequence). The length of the CDR3 is 17 residues. V was pared by 5 bases and J by 4 bases, with 6 bases of the junction left unmatched. This CDR3 reads CASSPGTSGGEADTQYF. The CDR3 DNA reads as TGTGCCAGCAGCCCCGGGACTAGCGGGGGGGAGGCAGATACGCAGTATTTT.

The chain employs TRBV30 and TRBJ1-1, with 8 bases that match TRBD1. The V gene end was trimmed by 5 bases and the J gene end by 1 base; junction bases not matched to a gene: 9. Germline V CDR1 and CDR2: GTSNPN, SVGIG (reference sequence). This CDR3 is 15 amino acids long. The CDR3, as DNA: TGTGCCTGGCGAACGGGCAGGGGGCCGAACACTGAAGCTTTCTTT. Encoded protein: CAWRTGRGPNTEAFF.

The chain couples TRBV14 to TRBJ1-3; perhaps TRBD1 as D (6 bases). Looked up from germline, CDR1 is SGHDN and CDR2 is FVKESK. The CDR3 has 17 residues. Trimming cost V 3 bases and J 4 bases, with 19 bases left between them. The CDR3, as DNA: TGTGCCAGCAGCCACCGCCGAATGACAGGCGCCGGAAACACCATATATTTT. It specifies CASSHRRMTGAGNTIYF.

This chain connects TRBV9 to TRBJ2-7; 9 bases fit TRBD2. The CDR3 is made up of 14 amino acids. Germline CDR1 SGDLS, CDR2 YYNGEE. V shed 4 bases, J shed 6 bases, and the junction held 8 bases outside the gene matches. CDR3 region: CASSSSGSGIEQYF. In DNA, the CDR3 is TGTGCCAGCAGCAGTAGCGGGAGTGGGATCGAGCAGTACTTC. The full variable domain, rest sourced from reference TRBV9 and TRBJ2-7, is DSGVTQTPKHLITATGQRVTLRCSPRSGDLSVYWYQQSLDQGLQFLIQYYNGEERAKGNILERFSAQQFPDLHSELNLSSLELGDSALYFCASSSSGSGIEQYFGPGTRLTVT.

In its sample, this clone was seen once. V and J are TRBV5-1 and TRBJ2-2, with D hard to call. The germline V gene encodes CDR1 SGHRS and CDR2 YFSETQ. V shed 5 bases and J shed 5 bases, with 10 bases lying between them. This CDR3 contains 13 residues. The DNA of the CDR3 is TGCGCCAGCAGTAAAGCCGTTACCGGGGAGCTGTTTTTT. Protein sequence: CASSKAVTGELFF.

V and J are TRBV28 and TRBJ1-3, with D perhaps TRBD1 (6 bases). Trimming pared 5 bases from V and 0 bases from J, leaving 17 bases between. Germline V gene data show CDR1 as MDHEN and CDR2 as SYDVKM. The CDR3 covers 17 residues. CDR3 bases: TGTGCCAGCAGTGGGGGGGGGCAGATCTACTCTGGAAACACCATATATTTT. Its protein product is CASSGGGQIYSGNTIYF.

The V gene is TRBV20-1, the J gene TRBJ2-7; D remains unclear. The CDR3 is made up of 11 amino acids. V lost 1 base and J lost 8, with 9 bases in between. The V gene's germline CDR1 is DFQATT and CDR2 SNEGSKA (reference sequence). In nucleotides, the CDR3 is TGCAGTGCTAGAGCGGATGACAAGCAGTACTTC. It codes for CSARADDKQYF.

The chain's CDR3 is CASSRGTGTDTQYF. CDR3 sequence (DNA): TGCGCCAGCAGCCGGGGGACAGGGACAGATACGCAGTATTTT. This chain links TRBV5-1 with TRBJ2-3; TRBD1 agrees at 9 bases. The germline V gene has CDR1 SGHRS and CDR2 YFSETQ. This CDR3 spans 14 amino acids. V lost 4 bases to trimming and J lost 3 bases; unmatched junction nucleotides: 3.

The chain carries TRBV7-9 and TRBJ2-7; TRBD1 is a possible D gene (5 bases). Per the germline V gene, CDR1 is SEHNR and CDR2 is FQNEAQ (reference sequence). V lost 1 base and J 6 bases, leaving 16 bases between the germline ends. CDR3 size: 15 residues. This chain's CDR3 is CASSLGSLAGREQYF. The DNA of the CDR3 is TGTGCCAGCAGCTTAGGCAGTCTTGCAGGGCGCGAGCAGTACTTC.

J is TRBJ1-3 and V is TRBV7-8; D gene ambiguous. The CDR3 runs 14 residues. CDR1 and CDR2 (germline): SGHVS, FQNEAQ. Trimming took off 1 base at V and 6 bases at J, with 10 bases between the two ends. The CDR3: CASSLGSGLNTIYF. The CDR3 DNA reads TGTGCCAGCAGCTTAGGTAGCGGGTTAAACACCATATATTTT.

V gene TRBV5-6 combines with J gene TRBJ1-5; possibly TRBD1 for D (5 bases). The CDR3 runs 14 residues. Trimming took 0 bases from V and 5 from J, leaving 9 bases between them. Germline CDR1 reads SGHDT; CDR2 reads YYEEEE. The CDR3 loop is CASSLGQRDQPQHF. DNA of the CDR3: TGTGCCAGCAGCTTGGGACAGAGAGATCAGCCCCAGCATTTT.

The chain carries TRBV5-1 and TRBJ2-3; 11 bases line up with TRBD2. CDR3 length: 18 residues. Germline values: CDR1 SGHRS, CDR2 YFSETQ. Germline trimming cut 4 bases from V and 4 bases from J; bases unmatched to any gene: 14. CDR3 coding DNA: TGCGCCAGCAGCGCTACCACTAGCGGGAGAACTAGCTCAGATACGCAGTATTTT. Its protein is CASSATTSGRTSSDTQYF. The entire variable domain, with the rest obtained from reference TRBV5-1 and TRBJ2-3, is as follows: KAGVTQTPRYLIKTRGQQVTLSCSPISGHRSVSWYQQTPGQGLQFLFEYFSETQRNKGNFPGRFSGRQFSNSRSEMNVSTLELGDSALYLCASSATTSGRTSSDTQYFGPGTRLTVL.

The rearrangement links TRBV5-1 to TRBJ2-3; a possible D gene is TRBD2 (6 bases). CDR1 is SGHRS, CDR2 YFSETQ, per germline. The CDR3 length is 15 residues. The V and J ends lost 3 bases and 1 base respectively, with 12 bases between them. CDR3 sequence reads: CASSSEGQGTDTQYF. For the CDR3, the DNA is TGCGCCAGCAGCTCGGAGGGCCAGGGCACAGATACGCAGTATTTT.

V and J are TRBV5-6 and TRBJ2-3; 10 positions match TRBD1. The junction had 6 bases not matched to a gene; V was cut back by 4 bases and J by 4 bases. Germline V gene lookup returns CDR1 SGHDT and CDR2 YYEEEE. The CDR3 sequence is 15 residues long. The CDR3 DNA is TGTGCCAGCAGCGGGGACAGGGGTCGTGCAGATACGCAGTATTTT. Translating it yields CASSGDRGRADTQYF.

The genes are TRBV6-6 and TRBJ2-5, with 8 positions matching TRBD2. Germline V CDR1 and CDR2: MNHNY, SVGAGI (reference sequence). There are 16 residues in the CDR3. Trimming at V came to 0 bases and at J to 1 base, leaving 4 bases not matched to a gene. This CDR3 is CASSYSGRGSQETQYF. In DNA form, the CDR3 reads TGTGCCAGCAGTTACTCCGGGAGGGGGTCCCAAGAGACCCAGTACTTC.

V and J are TRBV11-3 and TRBJ1-3; D unclear. Trimming removed 5 bases from V and 4 bases from J, with 12 bases in between. CDR3 length: 14 amino acids. Germline CDR1 and CDR2: SGHNT and YENEEA. CDR3 protein: CASSPMSGGNTIYF. Here the CDR3 DNA reads TGTGCCAGCAGCCCTATGTCGGGGGGAAACACCATATATTTT.

This chain uses TRBV7-2 with TRBJ1-5; tentative D call: TRBD1 (6 bases). The germline V gene has CDR1 SGHTA and CDR2 FQGNSA. CDR3 length: 17 amino acids. V lost 5 bases and J lost 0, with 17 bases in between. The CDR3 DNA sequence: TGTGCCAGCAGCCCAAAACGGGGGGCCGATAGCAATCAGCCCCAGCATTTT. Protein sequence: CASSPKRGADSNQPQHF.

The chain couples TRBV7-8 to TRBJ1-2, with D possibly TRBD1 on 5 matching bases. Germline assignment: CDR1 SGHVS and CDR2 FQNEAQ. The CDR3 sequence is 14 residues long. Trimming left V 5 bases short and J 0 bases short, with 10 bases between. CDR3 residues: CASSRGETNYGYTF. CDR3 nucleotide sequence: TGTGCCAGCAGCCGGGGGGAGACTAACTATGGCTACACCTTC.

This clone was counted once. The chain joins TRBV6-4 to TRBJ2-7; 8 bases are shared with TRBD1. From germline, CDR1 is MRHNA and CDR2 SNTAGT. Unmatched junction bases numbered 7, after V lost 7 bases and J lost 2 bases. CDR3 size: 14 residues. CDR3 nucleotide sequence: TGTGCCAGCATGGGGGACAGGCGGCCCTACGAGCAGTACTTC. Its translation is CASMGDRRPYEQYF.

The CDR3 loop is CASSLQDYNEQFF. CDR3 nucleotides: TGTGCCAGCAGTTTACAGGATTACAATGAGCAGTTCTTC. The chain uses TRBV28 and TRBJ2-1; no clear D. Per germline, CDR1 MDHEN and CDR2 SYDVKM. Trimming pared 2 bases from V and 4 bases from J, leaving 6 bases between. CDR3 size: 13 residues.

The count of this clone is one. J is TRBJ2-1 and V is TRBV15; D uncertain. The CDR3 extends over 14 amino acids. The V end lost 3 bases, the J end lost 4 bases, and 10 bases lay between the germline ends. CDR1 is LNHNV, CDR2 YYDKDF, per germline (reference sequence). The CDR3 nucleotides are TGTGCCACCAGCAGTCGTGGTAGATACAATGAGCAGTTCTTC. Encoded protein: CATSSRGRYNEQFF.

This clone was seen once. The identical CDR3 is also encoded by other nucleotide sequences in the sample. This sequence joins TRBV11-2 and TRBJ2-7, with 9 positions matching TRBD2. J gave up 2 bases and V 1 base, and 9 bases lay outside the gene matches. This CDR3 is built from 17 residues. The germline V gene has CDR1 SGHAT and CDR2 FQNNGV. In DNA, the CDR3 is TGTGCCAGCAGCTTAGCCGGGCTAGCGGGATCGCCCTACGAGCAGTACTTC. Residues: CASSLAGLAGSPYEQYF.

The CDR3 reads CASSIAGVPYNEQFF. The CDR3 DNA is TGTGCCAGCAGCATAGCGGGAGTTCCTTACAATGAGCAGTTCTTC. The chain links TRBV27 to TRBJ2-1, with 9 bases lining up with TRBD2. V lost 6 bases to trimming and J lost 4 bases; unmatched junction nucleotides: 7. The length of the CDR3 is 15 residues. Looked up from germline, CDR1 is MNHEY and CDR2 is SMNVEV (reference sequence).